This section outlines one T cell receptor beta chain sequence together with its context. The germline V gene has CDR1 MGHDK and CDR2 SYGVNS. This CDR3 has 17 amino acids. V gave up 4 bases and J gave up 0 bases, with 16 bases separating them. Under the authors' procedure: Amplification from reference gene primers served as the basis for estimated nucleated cell counts. The assay was immunoSEQ multiplex PCR, and TCRdb's table has in-frame clones only and misses some. V, J and clone size are those of that table, while D and trimming were read from the DNA. The sample consists of 300,000 or so clones, about 83% of them appearing once. This sample is drawn from a study of blood T cell repertoires in COVID-19. About the study: Samples representing acute and convalescent COVID-19 were sourced from the United States, Italy and Spain. The cDNA or gDNA used as material had been derived from T cells, B-cell-depleted T cells, or PBMCs.

The sequence came from a woman between 50 and 59 years old with acute or convalescent COVID-19. Material: peripheral blood. V and J are TRBV25-1 and TRBJ1-3; possible D gene TRBD1, 6 bases. CDR3 sequence (DNA): TGTGCCAGCAGTGCCTTGGGGGGGGGCGTCTCTGGAAACACCATATATTTT. Amino acid sequence: CASSALGGGVSGNTIYF.